This TCR beta chain was sequenced during a study of blood T cell repertoires in COVID-19. Trimming removed 2 bases at V and 1 base at J, with 6 bases between. Germline loops: CDR1 SGHTS, CDR2 YDEGEE. The CDR3 covers 13 residues. TCRdb keeps only in-frame clones here, not all; method: immunoSEQ multiplex PCR. The sample lists about 250,000 clones, approximately 86% occurring once. The TCR originated in an older man with acute or convalescent COVID-19. The chain uses TRBV5-8 and TRBJ1-1; D is undetermined. Sequenced input: peripheral blood. The CDR3 bases are TGTGCCAGCAGCTTAAACAAGAACACTGAAGCTTTCTTT. Residues: CASSLNKNTEAFF. Full variable domain (remainder filled in from reference TRBV5-8 and TRBJ1-1): EAGVTQSPTHLIKTRGQQATLRCSPISGHTSVYWYQQALGLGLQFLLWYDEGEERNRGNFPPRFSGRQFPNYSSELNVNALELEDSALYLCASSLNKNTEAFFGQGTRLTVV.